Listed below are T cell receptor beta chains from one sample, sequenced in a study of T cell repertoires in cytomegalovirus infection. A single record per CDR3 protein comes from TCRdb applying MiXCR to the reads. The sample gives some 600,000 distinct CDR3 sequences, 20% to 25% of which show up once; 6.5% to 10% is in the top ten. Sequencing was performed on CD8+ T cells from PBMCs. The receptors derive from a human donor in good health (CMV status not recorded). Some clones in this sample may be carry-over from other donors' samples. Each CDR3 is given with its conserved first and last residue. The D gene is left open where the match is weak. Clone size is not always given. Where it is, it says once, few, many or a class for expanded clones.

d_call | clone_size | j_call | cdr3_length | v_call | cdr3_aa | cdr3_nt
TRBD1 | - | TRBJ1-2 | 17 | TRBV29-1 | CSVASGTGLGEAKGYTF | TGCAGCGTCGCCTCCGGGACAGGGCTCGGTGAAGCGAAAGGCTACACCTTC
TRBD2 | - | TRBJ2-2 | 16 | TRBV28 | CASSSLAGAYTGELFF | TGTGCCAGCAGTTCCTTAGCGGGGGCTTATACCGGGGAGCTGTTTTTT
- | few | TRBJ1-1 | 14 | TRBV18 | CASSPRDASTEAFF | TGTGCCAGCTCACCGCGCGATGCTAGCACTGAAGCTTTCTTT
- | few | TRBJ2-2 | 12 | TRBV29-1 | CSVEGENGELFF | TGCAGCGTTGAAGGGGAGAACGGGGAGCTGTTTTTT
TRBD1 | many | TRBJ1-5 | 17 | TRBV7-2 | CASSSRGQGFSNQPQHF | TGTGCCAGCAGCTCCCGAGGACAGGGGTTTAGCAATCAGCCCCAGCATTTT
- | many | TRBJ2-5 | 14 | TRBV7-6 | CASSLAGRQETQYF | TGTGCCAGCAGCTTAGCCGGCCGACAAGAGACCCAGTACTTC
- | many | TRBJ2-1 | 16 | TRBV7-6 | CASSLGGTPKYNEQFF | TGTGCCAGCAGCTTAGGGGGGACTCCCAAGTACAATGAGCAGTTCTTC
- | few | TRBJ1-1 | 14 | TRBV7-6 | CGSSLDDEGTEAFF | TGTGGCAGCAGCTTAGATGACGAGGGAACTGAAGCTTTCTTT
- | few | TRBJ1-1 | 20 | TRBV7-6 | CASSLVYRYRGSPNDTEAFF | TGTGCCAGCAGCTTAGTTTATCGGTACCGGGGGTCCCCGAACGACACTGAAGCTTTCTTT
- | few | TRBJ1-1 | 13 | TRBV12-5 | CASGLSANTEAFF | TGTGCTAGTGGTTTGAGTGCCAACACTGAAGCTTTCTTT
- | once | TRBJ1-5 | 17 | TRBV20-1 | CSARGYGQPEFNQPQHF | TGCAGTGCTAGGGGATACGGGCAGCCAGAATTCAATCAGCCCCAGCATTTT
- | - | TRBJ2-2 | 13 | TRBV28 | CASSLFGAEELFF | TGTGCCAGCAGTTTATTTGGTGCCGAGGAGCTGTTTTTT
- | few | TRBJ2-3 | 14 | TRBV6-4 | CASSGQGLADTQYF | TGTGCCAGCAGTGGGCAGGGGTTGGCAGATACGCAGTATTTT
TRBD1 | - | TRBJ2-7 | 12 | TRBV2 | CASMTGRYEQYF | TGTGCCAGCATGACAGGGCGGTACGAGCAGTACTTC
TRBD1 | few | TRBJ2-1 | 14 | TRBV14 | CASSPWDRGDEQFF | TGTGCCAGCAGCCCCTGGGACAGGGGGGATGAGCAGTTCTTC